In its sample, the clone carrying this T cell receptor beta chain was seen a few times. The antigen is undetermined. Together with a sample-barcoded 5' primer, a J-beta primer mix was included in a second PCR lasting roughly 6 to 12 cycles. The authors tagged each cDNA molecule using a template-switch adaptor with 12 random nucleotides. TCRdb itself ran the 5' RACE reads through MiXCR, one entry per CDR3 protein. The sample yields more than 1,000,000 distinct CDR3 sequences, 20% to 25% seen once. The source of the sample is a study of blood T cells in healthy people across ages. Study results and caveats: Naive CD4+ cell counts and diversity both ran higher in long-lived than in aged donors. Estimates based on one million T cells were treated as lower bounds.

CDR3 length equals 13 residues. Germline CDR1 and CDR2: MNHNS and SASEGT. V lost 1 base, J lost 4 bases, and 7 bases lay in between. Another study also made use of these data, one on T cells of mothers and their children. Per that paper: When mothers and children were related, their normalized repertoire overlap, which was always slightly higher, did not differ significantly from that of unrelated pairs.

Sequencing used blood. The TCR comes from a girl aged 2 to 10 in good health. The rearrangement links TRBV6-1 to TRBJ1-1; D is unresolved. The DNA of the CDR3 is TGTGCCAGCAGTGAAGTAACTGGCACTGAAGCTTTCTTT. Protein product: CASSEVTGTEAFF.